This T cell receptor (beta chain) was identified in a study of regulatory T cells in long-lasting Graves disease. Whole-study results and caveats: New patients shared 966 public clonotypes, and persistent patients shared more, with about 2,700.

Time point described: persistent/refractory GD, antithyroid drugs over 5 years with positive TRAb. With RNA extracted from PBMCs as input, the TCR library was made. As concerns this clonotype: The target antigen is unknown.

TCR beta libraries were built with iRepertoire HTBI primers and Arm-PCR of CDR3 regions. TCRdb reanalysed the multiplex PCR reads using MiXCR and keeps one entry per CDR3 protein. The sample records a few hundred thousand distinct CDR3 sequences, 20% to 25% being singletons. This clonotype was sampled from a woman aged 35 to 49 with Graves disease. This specimen consisted of peripheral blood mononuclear cells (PBMCs), obtained when the disease was refractory, from a patient treated with antithyroid drugs.

The CDR3 region is CSVEEGTAGANVLTF. The DNA of the CDR3 is TGCAGCGTTGAAGAGGGGACTGCTGGGGCCAACGTCCTGACTTTC. The J gene is TRBJ2-6, the V gene TRBV29-1, with a weak D call TRBD2 (6 bases). This CDR3 comprises 15 residues. From germline, CDR1 is SQVTM and CDR2 ANQGSEA. Trimming removed 0 bases at V and 2 bases at J, with 8 bases between.